The source of this T cell receptor beta chain is a study of PD-1 blockade in classical Hodgkin lymphoma. About the research overall: Nivolumab was administered to patients intravenously at 3 mg/kg every 2 weeks. General study points: Newly diagnosed patients reportedly trailed healthy donors in baseline TCR diversity. With respect to the repertoire differences, their causes, possibly disease activity or prior therapy, remain undefined.

Time point defined: cycle 4 day 1 (C4D1), after 5 to 7 weeks of nivolumab. Every patient was affected by relapse after autologous stem cell transplantation, while exposure to brentuximab vedotin was not uniform. Concerning this clone: What it recognizes is unknown.

Assay: immunoSEQ multiplex PCR; the TCRdb copy retains only in-frame clones and omits some. The top ten hold approximately 7% of the sample, which has some 52,000 clones, around nine tenths seen once. CDR3 length equals 16 residues. CDR1 SGHVS and CDR2 FQNEAQ come from the germline V gene. J gave up 2 bases and V 0 bases, and 5 bases lay outside the gene matches. Sequencing used peripheral blood mononuclear cells (PBMCs), obtained before the fourth cycle of nivolumab. This sequence was found in a human donor with classical Hodgkin lymphoma. The rearrangement links TRBV7-8 to TRBJ2-5; 8 bases match TRBD1. As DNA, the CDR3 is TGTGCCAGCAGCTTAGCTCCCAGGACAGGGCAAGAGACCCAGTACTTC. Protein product: CASSLAPRTGQETQYF.